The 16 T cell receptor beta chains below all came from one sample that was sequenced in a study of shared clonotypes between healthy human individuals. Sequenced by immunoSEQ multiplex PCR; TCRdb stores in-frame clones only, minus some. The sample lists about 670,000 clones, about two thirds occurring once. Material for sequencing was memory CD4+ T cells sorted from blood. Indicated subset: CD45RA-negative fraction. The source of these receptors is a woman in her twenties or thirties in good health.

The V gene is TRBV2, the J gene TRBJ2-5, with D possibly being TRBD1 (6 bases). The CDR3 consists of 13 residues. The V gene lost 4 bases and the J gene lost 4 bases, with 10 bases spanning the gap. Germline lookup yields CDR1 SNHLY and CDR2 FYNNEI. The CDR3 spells CASSVGARETQYF. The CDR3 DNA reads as TGTGCCAGCAGTGTGGGGGCGAGAGAGACCCAGTACTTC. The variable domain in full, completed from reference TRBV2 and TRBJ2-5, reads EPEVTQTPSHQVTQMGQEVILRCVPISNHLYFYWYRQILGQKVEFLVSFYNNEISEKSEIFDDQFSVERPDGSNFTLKIRSTKLEDSAMYFCASSVGARETQYFGPGTRLLVL.

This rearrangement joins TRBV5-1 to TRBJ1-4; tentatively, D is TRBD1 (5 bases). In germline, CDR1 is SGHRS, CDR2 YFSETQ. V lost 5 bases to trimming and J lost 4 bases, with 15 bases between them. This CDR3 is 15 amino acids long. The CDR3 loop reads CASSHSGIYNEKLFF. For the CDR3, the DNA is TGCGCCAGCAGTCACTCAGGGATCTATAATGAAAAACTGTTTTTT.

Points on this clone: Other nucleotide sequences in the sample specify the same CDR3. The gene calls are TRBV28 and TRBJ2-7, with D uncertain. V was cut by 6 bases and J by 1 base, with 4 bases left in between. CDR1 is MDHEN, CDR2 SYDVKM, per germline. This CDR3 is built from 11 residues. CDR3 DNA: TGTGCCAGCAGCAGATCCTACGAGCAGTACTTC. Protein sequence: CASSRSYEQYF.

The CDR3 spells CASRVGMAQYF. DNA of the CDR3: TGTGCCAGCAGAGTTGGTATGGCGCAGTATTTT. The chain combines TRBV27 with TRBJ2-3, with D unresolved. The germline V and J ends were trimmed by 6 bases and 10 bases, with 11 bases remaining between them. Germline V gene lookup returns CDR1 MNHEY and CDR2 SMNVEV (reference sequence). CDR3 length: 11 residues.

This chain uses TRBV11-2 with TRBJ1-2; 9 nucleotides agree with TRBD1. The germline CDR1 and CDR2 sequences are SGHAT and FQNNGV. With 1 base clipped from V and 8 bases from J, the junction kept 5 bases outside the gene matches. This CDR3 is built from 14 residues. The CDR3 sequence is CASSLVTGGIGYTF. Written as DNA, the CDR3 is TGTGCCAGCAGCTTAGTGACAGGGGGGATAGGCTACACCTTC.

CDR3 bases: TGTGCCAGTCCGGGACTTGCTTCCTCCTTCCCCTACGAGCAGTACTTC. Translation: CASPGLASSFPYEQYF. This chain joins TRBV6-4 and TRBJ2-7; tentative D call: TRBD2 (6 bases). Per germline, CDR1 MRHNA and CDR2 SNTAGT. This CDR3 spans 16 amino acids. Trimming removed 9 bases at V and 2 bases at J, with 23 bases between.

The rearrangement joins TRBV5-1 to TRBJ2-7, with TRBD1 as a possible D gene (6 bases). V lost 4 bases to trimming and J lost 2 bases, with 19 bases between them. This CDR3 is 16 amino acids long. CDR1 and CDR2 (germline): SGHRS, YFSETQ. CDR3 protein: CASSPHRDTSPYEQYF. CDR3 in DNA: TGCGCCAGCAGCCCACACCGGGACACCTCACCCTACGAGCAGTACTTC.

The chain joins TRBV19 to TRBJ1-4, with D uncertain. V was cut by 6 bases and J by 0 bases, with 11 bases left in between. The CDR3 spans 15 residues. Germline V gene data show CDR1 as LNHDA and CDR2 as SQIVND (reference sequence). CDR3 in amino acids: CASRGHGATNEKLFF. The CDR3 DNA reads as TGTGCCAGTAGGGGCCACGGAGCAACTAATGAAAAACTGTTTTTT.

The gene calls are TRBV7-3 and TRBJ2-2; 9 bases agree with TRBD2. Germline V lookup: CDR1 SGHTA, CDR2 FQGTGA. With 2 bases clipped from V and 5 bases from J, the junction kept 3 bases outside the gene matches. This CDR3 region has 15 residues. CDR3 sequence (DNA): TGTGCCAGCAGCTTAGCTAGCGGGGTTACCGGGGAGCTGTTTTTT. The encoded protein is CASSLASGVTGELFF.

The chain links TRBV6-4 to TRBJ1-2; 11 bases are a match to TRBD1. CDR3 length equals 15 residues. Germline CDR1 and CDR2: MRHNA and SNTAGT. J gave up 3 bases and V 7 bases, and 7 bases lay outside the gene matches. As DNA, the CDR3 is TGTGCCAGCACCTCTAGGACAGGGGGCCACTATGGCTACACCTTC. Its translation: CASTSRTGGHYGYTF.

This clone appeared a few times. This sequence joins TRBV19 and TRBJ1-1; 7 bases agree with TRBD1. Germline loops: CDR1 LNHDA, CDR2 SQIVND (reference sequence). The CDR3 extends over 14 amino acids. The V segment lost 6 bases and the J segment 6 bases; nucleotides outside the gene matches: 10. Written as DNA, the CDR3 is TGTGCCAGTAGCCCACAGGGGAGGGTGGCTGAAGCTTTCTTT. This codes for CASSPQGRVAEAFF.

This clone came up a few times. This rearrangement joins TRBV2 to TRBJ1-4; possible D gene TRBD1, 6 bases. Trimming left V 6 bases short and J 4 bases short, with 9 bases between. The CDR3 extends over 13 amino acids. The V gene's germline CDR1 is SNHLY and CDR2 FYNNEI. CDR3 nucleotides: TGTGCCAGCAGCGGGACAATTAATGAAAAACTGTTTTTT. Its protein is CASSGTINEKLFF. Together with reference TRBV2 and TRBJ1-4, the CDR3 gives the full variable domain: EPEVTQTPSHQVTQMGQEVILRCVPISNHLYFYWYRQILGQKVEFLVSFYNNEISEKSEIFDDQFSVERPDGSNFTLKIRSTKLEDSAMYFCASSGTINEKLFFGSGTQLSVL.

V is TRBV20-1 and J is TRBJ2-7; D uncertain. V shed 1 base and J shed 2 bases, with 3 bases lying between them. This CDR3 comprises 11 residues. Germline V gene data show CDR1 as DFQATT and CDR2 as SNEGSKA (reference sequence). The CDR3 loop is CSARAPYEQYF. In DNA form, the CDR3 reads TGCAGTGCTAGAGCCCCCTACGAGCAGTACTTC.

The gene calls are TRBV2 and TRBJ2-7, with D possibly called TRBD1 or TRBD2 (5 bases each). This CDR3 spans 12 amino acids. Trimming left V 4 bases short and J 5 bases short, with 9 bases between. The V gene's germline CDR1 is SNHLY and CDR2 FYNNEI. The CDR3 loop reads CASSGWGNEQYF. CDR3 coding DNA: TGTGCCAGCAGTGGATGGGGGAACGAGCAGTACTTC.

This chain's CDR3 is CASSYTWGSEQYF. The CDR3 DNA reads as TGTGCCAGCAGTTACACGTGGGGGTCCGAGCAGTACTTC. This chain uses TRBV6-5 with TRBJ2-7, with D perhaps matching TRBD1 or TRBD2 (5 bases each). The CDR3 totals 13 residues. Germline assignment: CDR1 MNHEY and CDR2 SVGAGI. Deletions cut 2 bases from V and 6 bases from J, with 11 bases between.

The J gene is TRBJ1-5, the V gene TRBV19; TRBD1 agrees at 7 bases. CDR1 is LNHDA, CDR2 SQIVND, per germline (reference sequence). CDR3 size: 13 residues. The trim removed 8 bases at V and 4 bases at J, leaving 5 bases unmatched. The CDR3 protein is CASGQVANQPQHF. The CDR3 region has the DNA TGTGCCAGTGGACAGGTGGCGAATCAGCCCCAGCATTTT.